Below, 26 T cell receptor beta chains from the same sample are listed, as sequenced in a study of radiotherapy plus CTLA-4 blockade in lung cancer. Clones were sequenced by immunoSEQ multiplex PCR, and TCRdb holds only the in-frame ones, with some missing. The profile shows some 92,000 clones, 82% of them singletons. Sequencing was performed on peripheral blood, taken from a patient treated with radiotherapy plus ipilimumab. The receptor source for this set is a human donor with non-small cell lung cancer who had a partial response to radiotherapy plus ipilimumab.

This clone has just one count. V and J are TRBV5-4 and TRBJ2-3, with 13 bases aligning to TRBD2. The junction had 4 bases not matched to a gene; V was cut back by 3 bases and J by 0 bases. Looked up from germline, CDR1 is SGHNT and CDR2 is YYREEE (reference sequence). The length of the CDR3 is 17 residues. The CDR3 nucleotides read TGTGCCAGCAGCTCGGGACTAGCGGGGACTAGCACAGATACGCAGTATTTT. Protein product: CASSSGLAGTSTDTQYF.

The chain couples TRBV2 to TRBJ1-1, with D unclear. With 3 bases removed from V and 1 base from J, the gap between germline ends came to 9 bases. The V gene's germline CDR1 is SNHLY and CDR2 FYNNEI. The CDR3 length is 14 residues. DNA of the CDR3: TGTGCCAGCAGTGACATTACGGGGAACACTGAAGCTTTCTTT. Protein sequence: CASSDITGNTEAFF.

This chain connects TRBV18 to TRBJ1-3, with D possibly being TRBD1 (5 bases). The CDR3 sequence is 18 residues long. Trimming cost V 6 bases and J 0 bases, with 21 bases left between them. Germline CDR1 is KGHSH and CDR2 is LQKENI. The CDR3 spells CASSQPGGEAVSGNTIYF. DNA for the CDR3: TGTGCCAGCTCCCAGCCCGGGGGGGAAGCGGTCTCTGGAAACACCATATATTTT.

This clone was seen just once. This chain joins TRBV7-8 and TRBJ2-7; TRBD2 agrees at 7 bases. Per germline, CDR1 SGHVS and CDR2 FQNEAQ. Trimming cost V 2 bases and J 4 bases; bases outside gene matches: 8. The CDR3 has 15 residues. The CDR3 bases are TGTGCCAGCAGCTTATCGGCGGGAGTGCAATACGAGCAGTACTTC. It specifies CASSLSAGVQYEQYF.

J is TRBJ1-4 and V is TRBV6-5; possibly TRBD1 for D (6 bases). This CDR3 is built from 14 residues. V lost 8 bases to trimming and J lost 7 bases, with 17 bases between them. Germline V gene lookup returns CDR1 MNHEY and CDR2 SVGAGI. CDR3 DNA: TGTGCCAGCGCGAAACAGGGAGTGGGTGAAAAACTGTTTTTT. Translating gives CASAKQGVGEKLFF.

This chain links TRBV4-1 with TRBJ1-2; D remains unclear. This CDR3 is built from 17 residues. Between the trimmed V and J ends, which lost 0 bases and 0 bases, there was a span of 14 bases. The germline CDR1 and CDR2 sequences are MGHRA and YSYEKL. The CDR3 DNA is TGCGCCAGCAGCCAAGATCTTGGGCCAGCCGCTAACTATGGCTACACCTTC. It is translated as CASSQDLGPAANYGYTF.

To note about this clone: Distinct nucleotide sequences in the sample also encode this CDR3. The chain joins TRBV6-1 to TRBJ1-1; D gene ambiguous. V was cut by 1 base and J by 4 bases, with 7 bases left in between. There are 13 residues in the CDR3. In germline, CDR1 is MNHNS, CDR2 SASEGT. CDR3 nucleotides: TGTGCCAGCAGTGAAGTTAGGAGCACTGAAGCTTTCTTT. Translation gives CASSEVRSTEAFF.

This sequence joins TRBV18 and TRBJ2-1; D might be TRBD1 (5 bases). There are 12 residues in the CDR3. The V gene's germline CDR1 is KGHSH and CDR2 LQKENI. Trimming shortened V by 5 bases and J by 8 bases, and 10 bases separated the two germline ends. This CDR3 is CASSTRADEQFF. The CDR3 DNA follows: TGTGCCAGCTCAACCAGGGCGGATGAGCAGTTCTTC. The full variable domain, rest sourced from reference TRBV18 and TRBJ2-1, is NAGVMQNPRHLVRRRGQEARLRCSPMKGHSHVYWYRQLPEEGLKFMVYLQKENIIDESGMPKERFSAEFPKEGPSILRIQQVVRGDSAAYFCASSTRADEQFFGPGTRLTVL.

This chain uses TRBV6-1 with TRBJ1-5; perhaps TRBD1 as D (6 bases). CDR1 and CDR2 from the germline V gene are MNHNS and SASEGT. This CDR3 contains 15 residues. With 4 bases removed from V and 0 bases from J, the gap between germline ends came to 10 bases. CDR3 in amino acids: CASSAQGNSNQPQHF. The CDR3 DNA is TGTGCCAGCAGTGCGCAGGGGAATAGCAATCAGCCCCAGCATTTT.

The V gene is TRBV5-1, the J gene TRBJ2-3, with 9 bases fitting TRBD1. Looked up from germline, CDR1 is SGHRS and CDR2 is YFSETQ. With 4 bases clipped from V and 1 base from J, the junction kept 4 bases outside the gene matches. The CDR3 contains 15 residues. The CDR3 region is CASSPDRGGTDTQYF. The CDR3 region has the DNA TGCGCCAGCAGCCCAGACAGGGGGGGCACAGATACGCAGTATTTT.

The chain recombines TRBV28 with TRBJ2-7; D might be TRBD1 (5 bases). V dropped 6 bases and J dropped 4 bases, with 13 bases sitting between them. Germline CDR1 MDHEN, CDR2 SYDVKM. This CDR3 contains 13 residues. CDR3 in amino acids: CASSPKQGYEQYF. The CDR3 coding sequence is TGTGCCAGCAGCCCCAAGCAGGGTTACGAGCAGTACTTC.

This chain connects TRBV4-1 to TRBJ2-1, with 12 bases that match TRBD2. Looked up from germline, CDR1 is MGHRA and CDR2 is YSYEKL. V lost 4 bases to trimming and J lost 6 bases; unmatched junction nucleotides: 10. This CDR3 spans 17 amino acids. CDR3 in amino acids: CASSPYVLAGGTNEQFF. CDR3 DNA sequence: TGCGCCAGCAGCCCCTATGTACTAGCGGGAGGCACCAATGAGCAGTTCTTC.

This clone was found once. The chain has TRBV5-1 and TRBJ1-4; the match to TRBD1 covers 7 bases. The CDR3 is 14 amino acids. The germline CDR1 and CDR2 sequences are SGHRS and YFSETQ. Trimming cost V 4 bases and J 4 bases; bases outside gene matches: 4. The CDR3 sequence: CASSPGGSNEKLFF. The CDR3 DNA reads as TGCGCCAGCAGCCCAGGGGGGAGTAATGAAAAACTGTTTTTT.

The chain is built from TRBV5-1 and TRBJ2-7; the D gene is possibly TRBD2 (5 bases). Germline V CDR1 and CDR2: SGHRS, YFSETQ. Between the trimmed V and J ends, which lost 4 bases and 0 bases, there was a span of 14 bases. This CDR3 contains 15 residues. The CDR3 DNA sequence: TGCGCCAGCAGCCCCAGCGGCCTGAGCTCCTACGAGCAGTACTTC. This sequence encodes CASSPSGLSSYEQYF. The full variable domain, its missing parts supplied by reference TRBV5-1 and TRBJ2-7, is KAGVTQTPRYLIKTRGQQVTLSCSPISGHRSVSWYQQTPGQGLQFLFEYFSETQRNKGNFPGRFSGRQFSNSRSEMNVSTLELGDSALYLCASSPSGLSSYEQYFGPGTRLTVT.

The chain has TRBV14 and TRBJ2-2, with a possible D match to TRBD1 (6 bases). This CDR3 contains 15 residues. Trimming took 2 bases from V and 7 from J, leaving 14 bases between them. Germline loops: CDR1 SGHDN, CDR2 FVKESK. This CDR3 is CASSQMSGVHGELFF. In DNA, the CDR3 is TGTGCCAGCAGCCAAATGTCAGGGGTACACGGGGAGCTGTTTTTT.

J is TRBJ1-5 and V is TRBV4-2; TRBD1 might be the D (5 bases). Trimming cost V 1 base and J 6 bases, with 16 bases left between them. Germline CDR1 LGHNA, CDR2 YNFKEQ. This CDR3 spans 16 amino acids. CDR3 nucleotide sequence: TGTGCCAGCAGCCAAGTATTCCAGAATAGGGGTCAGCCCCAGCATTTT. Protein product: CASSQVFQNRGQPQHF.

This sequence joins TRBV10-1 and TRBJ1-1, with D unclear. V was pared by 3 bases and J by 7 bases, with 9 bases between. The length of the CDR3 is 12 residues. Germline V lookup: CDR1 WNHNN, CDR2 SYGVQD (reference sequence). CDR3 in amino acids: CASSDRLGEAFF. The CDR3 nucleotides read TGCGCCAGCAGTGACAGGCTCGGTGAAGCTTTCTTT.

The genes are TRBV19 and TRBJ2-1; 7 nucleotides align to TRBD2. CDR1 and CDR2 (germline): LNHDA, SQIVND (reference sequence). CDR3 size: 12 residues. Trimming took 5 bases from V and 9 from J; bases not matched to a gene: 4. CDR3 nucleotides: TGTGCCAGTAGTTCTAGCGGCGGTGAGCAGTTCTTC. Translation gives CASSSSGGEQFF.

This sequence joins TRBV28 and TRBJ2-7; tentatively, D is TRBD1 (6 bases). V lost 6 bases and J 2 bases, leaving 17 bases between the germline ends. CDR1 is MDHEN and CDR2 is SYDVKM in the germline V gene. The CDR3 length is 15 residues. The CDR3 DNA reads as TGTGCCAGCAGCGGTCTTCGGCAGGGGACCTACGAGCAGTACTTC. Translating it yields CASSGLRQGTYEQYF.

The V gene is TRBV6-5, the J gene TRBJ2-3, with TRBD1 matching 8 bases. The length of the CDR3 is 16 residues. V shed 0 bases and J 7 bases; nucleotides not matched to a gene: 9. Germline-derived CDR1 and CDR2 are MNHEY and SVGAGI. As DNA, the CDR3 is TGTGCCAGCAGTTACTCGCGAACCTACAGGGGGAATACGCAGTATTTT. It is translated as CASSYSRTYRGNTQYF.

The rearrangement links TRBV6-6 to TRBJ1-1; no clear D. V gave up 8 bases and J gave up 1 base, with 11 bases separating them. Germline lookup yields CDR1 MNHNY and CDR2 SVGAGI (reference sequence). CDR3 size: 13 residues. The DNA for the CDR3 is TGTGCCAGCTTCGAGGGAAGGAACACTGAAGCTTTCTTT. It is translated as CASFEGRNTEAFF.

The chain's CDR3 is CASSLGLAGGEDTQYF. DNA for the CDR3: TGCGCCAGCAGCTTAGGGCTAGCGGGAGGGGAAGATACGCAGTATTTT. The genes are TRBV5-1 and TRBJ2-3, with TRBD2 matching over 12 bases. This CDR3 has 16 amino acids. CDR1 and CDR2 (germline): SGHRS, YFSETQ. The J segment lost 5 bases and the V segment lost 2 bases, leaving 6 bases of the junction unmatched.

The genes are TRBV7-7 and TRBJ2-5; 14 bases are a match to TRBD2. This CDR3 is built from 16 residues. The ends lost 5 bases at V and 2 bases at J; junction bases unmatched: 4. CDR1 SSHAT and CDR2 FNYEAQ come from the germline V gene (reference sequence). CDR3 protein: CASSPGLAGAQETQYF. CDR3 sequence (DNA): TGTGCCAGCAGCCCGGGACTAGCGGGGGCTCAAGAGACCCAGTACTTC.

The chain links TRBV7-6 to TRBJ1-5; TRBD1 matches 7 bases. The CDR3 consists of 15 residues. Germline values: CDR1 SGHVS, CDR2 FNYEAQ. Trimming removed 1 base from V and 6 bases from J; junction bases left unmatched: 6. The CDR3 region has the DNA TGTGCCAGCAGCTTAGACAGGGGACGAGGTCAGCCCCAGCATTTT. It yields the protein CASSLDRGRGQPQHF.

V and J are TRBV28 and TRBJ1-5; 7 bases line up with TRBD1. Germline V gene sequence: CDR1 MDHEN, CDR2 SYDVKM. The length of the CDR3 is 15 residues. Germline trimming cut 7 bases from V and 0 bases from J; bases unmatched to any gene: 6. CDR3 protein: CASTGQEHSNQPQHF. The CDR3 coding sequence is TGTGCCAGCACCGGACAGGAGCATAGCAATCAGCCCCAGCATTTT.

V gene TRBV18 combines with J gene TRBJ1-1; D may be TRBD1 (5 bases). The CDR3 has 15 residues. The V gene's germline CDR1 is KGHSH and CDR2 LQKENI. Trimming stripped 0 bases from V and 5 bases from J, with 13 bases between. The CDR3 sequence: CASSPPGGGTTEAFF. DNA of the CDR3: TGTGCCAGCTCACCACCGGGGGGGGGTACGACTGAAGCTTTCTTT.